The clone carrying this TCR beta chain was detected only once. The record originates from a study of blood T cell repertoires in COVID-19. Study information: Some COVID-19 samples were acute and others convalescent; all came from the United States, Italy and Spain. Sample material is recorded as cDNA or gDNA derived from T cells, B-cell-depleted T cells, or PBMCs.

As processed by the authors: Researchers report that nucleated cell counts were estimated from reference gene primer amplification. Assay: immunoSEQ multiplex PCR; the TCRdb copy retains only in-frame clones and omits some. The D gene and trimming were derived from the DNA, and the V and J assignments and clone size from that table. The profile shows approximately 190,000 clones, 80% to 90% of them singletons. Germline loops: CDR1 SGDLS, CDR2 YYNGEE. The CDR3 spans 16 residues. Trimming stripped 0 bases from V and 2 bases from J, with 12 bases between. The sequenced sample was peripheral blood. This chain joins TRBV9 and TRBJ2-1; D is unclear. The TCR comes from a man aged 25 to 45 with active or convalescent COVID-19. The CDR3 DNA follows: TGTGCCAGCAGCGTAGGGCTAGTCGGCCCCTACAATGAGCAGTTCTTC. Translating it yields CASSVGLVGPYNEQFF.